A single sample is the source of the 29 T cell receptor beta chains below, sequenced in a study of CD8+CD57+ T cells in acquired aplastic anemia. Genomic DNA provided the template from which TCR beta VDJ and CDR3 profiles were obtained. MiXCR, run by TCRdb on the reads, gives a single entry per CDR3 protein. Of just over 400,000 distinct CDR3 sequences in the sample, around 68% were seen once. Sequencing input: sorted CD4+, CD8+, or CD8+CD57+ T cells (not recorded which) from PBMCs. Receptors originate from a human donor in good health, serving as a control.

A remark on this clonotype: At one end the junction does not follow the germline gene, possibly because of a read error. The chain uses TRBV5-1 and TRBJ1-2; D gene ambiguous. Germline V gene sequence: CDR1 SGHRS, CDR2 YFSETQ. CDR3 size: 11 residues. The CDR3 DNA reads TGTGCCAGCAGCTTGGGCCCTGTGAATGACTTC. Protein sequence: CASSLGPVNDF.

Comments on this clonotype: Compared with germline, one end of the junction differs, possibly owing to a read error. The gene calls are TRBV7-8 and TRBJ1-6; 7 nucleotides align to TRBD1. The CDR3 is 15 residues long. CDR1 and CDR2 from the germline V gene are SGHVS and FQNEAQ. The CDR3 spells CASSLTPGGHSPHHF. The CDR3 DNA is TGTGCCAGCAGCCTCACGCCAGGGGGGCATTCACCCCACCACTTT.

This clonotype has only one observation. One end of the junction fails to match germline, which may point to a read error. V is TRBV5-1 and J is TRBJ2-1; 8 nucleotides line up with TRBD2. This CDR3 is 15 amino acids long. CDR1 and CDR2 from the germline V gene are SGHRS and YFSETQ. CDR3 protein: CASSLLAEKQDEQFF. CDR3 nucleotide sequence: TGTGCCAGCAGTTTACTAGCGGAAAAGCAGGATGAGCAGTTCTTC.

Comment on this clonotype: Compared with germline, one end of the junction differs, possibly owing to a read error. This chain uses TRBV7-2 with TRBJ1-3; no reliable D call. Germline V gives CDR1 SGHTA, CDR2 FQGNSA. This CDR3 region has 14 residues. CDR3: CASSLIGEDQPLHF. The CDR3 region has the DNA TGTGCCAGCAGCTTGATCGGAGAGGATCAGCCCCTGCATTTT.

The rearrangement links TRBV5-5 to TRBJ2-3, with unresolved D. The length of the CDR3 is 15 residues. Germline lookup yields CDR1 SGHKS and CDR2 YYEKEE (reference sequence). Trimming left V 2 bases short and J 1 base short, with 11 bases between. The chain's CDR3 is CASSLGEPGTDTQYF. Written as DNA, the CDR3 is TGTGCCAGCAGCTTAGGAGAGCCAGGCACAGATACGCAGTATTTT.

This chain links TRBV9 with TRBJ1-2; maybe TRBD1 (5 bases). The CDR3 consists of 16 residues. Germline V gives CDR1 SGDLS, CDR2 YYNGEE. Trimming took off 0 bases at V and 9 bases at J, with 21 bases between the two ends. CDR3 protein: CASSVGQPDTQYCYTF. CDR3 bases: TGTGCCAGCAGCGTAGGACAGCCAGATACGCAGTATTGCTACACCTTC.

Concerning this clonotype itself: The DNA is left out, because the CDR3 cannot be placed on it with certainty; the CDR3 is given as TCRdb lists it. This rearrangement joins TRBV20-1 to TRBJ1-2; the table names TRBD1, a call not compared with the DNA. The CDR3 has 14 amino acids, counting both end residues. The V gene's germline CDR1 is DFQATT and CDR2 SNEGSKA (reference sequence). Here the CDR3 reads CSAPGGTGAYGCTF.

At least ten counts were recorded for this clonotype. The V gene is TRBV11-2, the J gene TRBJ2-7; D is unresolved. The V end lost 0 bases, the J end lost 0 bases, and 6 bases lay between the germline ends. The CDR3 covers 14 residues. The germline CDR1 and CDR2 sequences are SGHAT and FQNNGV. For the CDR3, the DNA is TGTGCCAGCAGCTTAGAATGGGACTCCTACGAGCAGTACTTC. This encodes CASSLEWDSYEQYF.

V and J are TRBV20-1 and TRBJ2-7; a weak D match, TRBD1 (7 bases). Germline V gene lookup returns CDR1 DFQATT and CDR2 SNEGSKA (reference sequence). The V gene lost 4 bases and the J gene lost 7 bases, with 17 bases spanning the gap. The CDR3 spans 13 residues. The DNA for the CDR3 is TGCAGTGCTACAAGACAGGGAGGCAATGAGCAGTACTTC. This encodes CSATRQGGNEQYF.

CDR3 DNA: TGTGCCATCAGTGAGTCCGACAGAAGCACAGATACGCAGTATTTT. Protein product: CAISESDRSTDTQYF. The rearrangement joins TRBV10-3 to TRBJ2-3; D is perhaps TRBD1 (5 bases). The CDR3 is 15 amino acids. Germline CDR1 ENHRY, CDR2 SYGVKD. V was cut by 0 bases and J by 0 bases, with 7 bases left in between.

This clonotype was observed many times. V gene TRBV5-1 combines with J gene TRBJ2-5; 9 nucleotides line up with TRBD2. CDR1 is SGHRS and CDR2 is YFSETQ in the germline V gene. V was clipped by 5 bases and J by 4 bases; unmatched bases: 9. This CDR3 region has 15 residues. CDR3 residues: CASRMLAGTGETQYF. The DNA of the CDR3 is TGCGCCAGCAGGATGCTAGCGGGGACGGGAGAGACCCAGTACTTC. Using reference TRBV5-1 and TRBJ2-5 for the parts outside the CDR3, the full variable domain is KAGVTQTPRYLIKTRGQQVTLSCSPISGHRSVSWYQQTPGQGLQFLFEYFSETQRNKGNFPGRFSGRQFSNSRSEMNVSTLELGDSALYLCASRMLAGTGETQYFGPGTRLLVL.

The chain links TRBV20-1 to TRBJ2-5; D not resolved. Germline assignment: CDR1 DFQATT and CDR2 SNEGSKA (reference sequence). V was shortened by 3 bases and J by 2 bases, with 16 bases between the two germline ends. This CDR3 is 15 amino acids long. The CDR3 loop is CSASRPAYGQETQYF. The CDR3 DNA follows: TGCAGTGCTAGTAGACCGGCCTACGGGCAAGAGACCCAGTACTTC.

V usage is TRBV9 and J usage is TRBJ1-2; 7 nucleotides align to TRBD1. The V and J ends lost 1 base and 2 bases, in that order; junction bases with no gene match: 2. Germline V gene data show CDR1 as SGDLS and CDR2 as YYNGEE. The CDR3 covers 14 residues. The CDR3 sequence: CASSVSGGNYGYTF. DNA of the CDR3: TGTGCCAGCAGCGTATCAGGGGGAAACTATGGCTACACCTTC.

The gene calls are TRBV7-3 and TRBJ1-5, with TRBD1 identical over 7 bases. This CDR3 is built from 15 residues. The V segment lost 4 bases and the J segment 14 bases; nucleotides outside the gene matches: 17. Germline CDR1 is SGHTA and CDR2 is FQGTGA. In DNA form, the CDR3 reads TGTGCCAGCAGCTCGGGGCAGGGGGTCAAACAGCGGAAGCATTTT. Translation: CASSSGQGVKQRKHF.

This chain joins TRBV20-1 and TRBJ2-3, with D possibly being TRBD1 or TRBD2 (6 bases each). Germline CDR1 and CDR2: DFQATT and SNEGSKA (reference sequence). V was cut by 4 bases and J by 8 bases, with 22 bases left in between. The CDR3 has 15 residues. The CDR3 sequence is CSAKARGPGQGTQYF. The DNA of the CDR3 is TGCAGTGCTAAGGCCCGGGGGCCGGGGCAAGGTACGCAGTATTTT.

The gene calls are TRBV7-9 and TRBJ1-2; D is perhaps TRBD1 (5 bases). The CDR3 spans 13 residues. CDR1 and CDR2 from the germline V gene are SEHNR and FQNEAQ (reference sequence). With 8 bases removed from V and 6 bases from J, the gap between germline ends came to 16 bases. The CDR3: CASGGPMGDGYTF. DNA for the CDR3: TGTGCCAGCGGCGGTCCGATGGGGGATGGCTACACCTTC.

The chain uses TRBV7-9 and TRBJ2-5, with a weak D call TRBD1 (7 bases). The V gene lost 5 bases and the J gene lost 5 bases, with 12 bases spanning the gap. Germline loops: CDR1 SEHNR, CDR2 FQNEAQ (reference sequence). This CDR3 comprises 13 residues. In DNA form, the CDR3 reads TGTGCCAGCAGCGCCAGGGGGAGGGAGACCCAGTACTTC. It yields the protein CASSARGRETQYF.

There are many counts of this clonotype. The chain carries TRBV20-1 and TRBJ2-7; possibly TRBD2 for D (6 bases). The CDR3 is 14 residues long. Between the trimmed V and J ends, which lost 3 bases and 3 bases, there was a span of 15 bases. CDR1 DFQATT and CDR2 SNEGSKA come from the germline V gene (reference sequence). CDR3 amino acids: CSAREVGGVYEQYF. The CDR3, as DNA: TGCAGTGCTAGGGAGGTCGGGGGAGTCTACGAGCAGTACTTC.

On this clonotype: The final CDR3 position lacks the conserved phenylalanine or tryptophan, pointing to a likely read error. Because the CDR3's place on the DNA is in doubt, the DNA is left out and the CDR3 is given as listed by TCRdb. The chain has TRBV7-2 and TRBJ2-7. Germline CDR1 and CDR2: SGHTA and FQGNSA. The CDR3 is made up of 12 amino acids, end residues included. The CDR3 reads CASSHRNHESYL.

Remarks on this clonotype: This is likely a read error, given that the CDR3 carries no conserved phenylalanine or tryptophan at its end. The limits of the CDR3 on the DNA are not certain, so only TCRdb's listed CDR3 is given. The chain recombines TRBV2 with TRBJ2-1. The CDR3 sequence runs 10 residues, both termini included. CDR1 SNHLY and CDR2 FYNNEI come from the germline V gene. CDR3 protein: CARRGNDKCG.

As to this clonotype: One base away lies a much larger clone, so this may be a sequencing read error. The chain recombines TRBV11-2 with TRBJ1-2; D remains unclear. There are 12 residues in the CDR3. The germline V gene encodes CDR1 SGHAT and CDR2 FQNNGV. The CDR3, as DNA: TGTGCCAGCAGCATAGATAACTATGGCTACACCTTC. Translation gives CASSIDNYGYTF.

This clonotype was picked up many times. The genes are TRBV5-4 and TRBJ1-2, with D perhaps matching TRBD1 (6 bases). The CDR3 runs 13 residues. V was trimmed by 0 bases and J by 7 bases, leaving 10 bases between them. Germline CDR1 reads SGHNT; CDR2 reads YYREEE (reference sequence). CDR3 coding DNA: TGTGCCAGCAGCTTGGGACAGGAGGGTGGCTACACCTTC. This sequence encodes CASSLGQEGGYTF.

The chain has TRBV7-4 and TRBJ1-1, with 8 bases identical to TRBD1. The V segment lost 8 bases and the J segment 1 base; nucleotides outside the gene matches: 12. Germline CDR1 reads SGHVT; CDR2 reads SQSDAQ. This CDR3 is built from 16 residues. The DNA for the CDR3 is TGTGCCAGCTCGCTACAAATGGGGACAGGGAACACTGAAGCTTTCTTT. Its protein is CASSLQMGTGNTEAFF.

Worth noting for this clonotype: The junction differs from germline at one of its ends, possibly a read error. This chain uses TRBV10-3 with TRBJ2-7; possibly TRBD1 or TRBD2 for D (5 bases each). The CDR3 runs 14 residues. CDR1 is ENHRY and CDR2 is SYGVKD in the germline V gene. The CDR3 DNA is TGTGCCAGCAGTGTTGAGGGGCGGTACGACGAGCAGTACTTC. Protein sequence: CASSVEGRYDEQYF.

In its sample, this clonotype was seen a few times. A much larger clone sits a single nucleotide away, making a read error possible. The chain uses TRBV11-1 and TRBJ2-7; TRBD2 agrees at 8 bases. The CDR3 has 16 residues. V was pared by 10 bases and J by 3 bases, with 17 bases of the junction left unmatched. In germline, CDR1 is SGHAT, CDR2 FQDESV (reference sequence). The CDR3 region has the DNA TGTGCCACCCCGTCGGGGGGGTCTTCTGGTTGCTACGAGCAGTACTTC. It translates to CATPSGGSSGCYEQYF.

This chain uses TRBV2 with TRBJ2-5, with D possibly matching TRBD2 (5 bases). The end of the DNA is better explained by TRBJ2-1, so the J call may be wrong. Germline V CDR1 and CDR2: SNHLY, FYNNEI. The CDR3 contains 15 residues. In DNA, the CDR3 is TGTGCCAGCAGCGTGACTATCGGGGTGCCCTACGAGCAGTTCTTC. Residues: CASSVTIGVPYEQFF.

V gene TRBV7-3 combines with J gene TRBJ1-1; D gene unclear. The CDR3 has 13 residues. With 5 bases removed from V and 14 bases from J, the gap between germline ends came to 21 bases. Per the germline V gene, CDR1 is SGHTA and CDR2 is FQGTGA. CDR3 sequence reads: CASSQTRGSEAFF. The CDR3, as DNA: TGTGCCAGCAGCCAAACTCGTGGTTCAGAGGCCTTCTTT.

In regard to this clonotype: This CDR3 fails to terminate in the conserved phenylalanine or tryptophan, so it likely reflects a read error. The DNA is omitted, as the CDR3 cannot be located on it reliably, and the CDR3 follows TCRdb's listing. The CDR3 loop is CASNIGGHSEYGDTSV. This chain joins TRBV19 and TRBJ2-6; the listed D gene, TRBD1, was not tested against the DNA. CDR1 LNHDA and CDR2 SQIVND come from the germline V gene (reference sequence). The CDR3 extends over 16 residues, inclusive of both ends.

The rearrangement links TRBV20-1 to TRBJ2-2; tentatively, D is TRBD2 (5 bases). The CDR3 has 14 amino acids. CDR1 and CDR2 (germline): DFQATT, SNEGSKA (reference sequence). Trimming removed 3 bases from V and 6 bases from J, with 14 bases in between. CDR3 DNA sequence: TGCAGTGCTAGGGCGAGGGTATACTCCGGGGAGCTGTTTTTT. It yields the protein CSARARVYSGELFF.